A selection of T cell receptor beta chains follows, all from one sample in a study of beta chain features in type 1 diabetes. Clones were sequenced by immunoSEQ multiplex PCR, and TCRdb holds only the in-frame ones, with some missing. The sample yields about 900,000 clones, 15% to 20% seen once. Sequencing was performed on naive CD4+ T cells from blood. These receptors all come from a woman aged 18-30 years in good health. CDR3s leave out the opening cysteine and the closing phenylalanine or tryptophan.

V: TRBV27
J: TRBJ2-7
CDR3: ASSRLAGAFTYEQY

V: TRBV7-2
J: TRBJ2-7
CDR3: ASSRAAGVQYEQY

V: TRBV5-4
J: TRBJ2-3
CDR3: ASSRNWGSASTDTQY

V: TRBV21-1
J: TRBJ2-6
CDR3: ASSKVLGVLYGANVLT

V: TRBV5-1
J: TRBJ1-3
CDR3: ASSLGQGRLAGNTIY

V: TRBV6-6
J: TRBJ2-5
CDR3: ASSHPGAAGLETQY

V: TRBV5-4
J: TRBJ1-1
CDR3: ASSLVAERINTEAF

V: TRBV29-1
J: TRBJ2-7
CDR3: SVAPHGDYEQY

V: TRBV28
J: TRBJ2-7
CDR3: ASKVAGTSGSYEQY

V: TRBV2
J: TRBJ1-2
CDR3: ASSPNYGYT

V: TRBV15
J: TRBJ2-6
CDR3: ATSRARAAGANVLT

V: TRBV6-6
J: TRBJ1-2
CDR3: ASSGLSGYGYT

V: TRBV5-4
J: TRBJ1-2
CDR3: ASSLAGGPRYGYT

V: TRBV21-1
J: TRBJ2-5
CDR3: ASSTRQGPSGETQY

V: TRBV7-9
J: TRBJ2-7
CDR3: ASSLQSTYEQY

V: TRBV4-2
J: TRBJ2-7
CDR3: ASSRTTGIEQY

V: TRBV15
J: TRBJ2-5
CDR3: ATSRGGLRETQY

V: TRBV4-2
J: TRBJ2-1
CDR3: ASSQEGDRGNEQF

V: TRBV21-1
J: TRBJ2-1
CDR3: ASNKTERERARNEQF

V: TRBV5-4
J: TRBJ1-2
CDR3: ASRQGKEGLRGYT

V: TRBV5-6
J: TRBJ2-1
CDR3: ASSDPGTVRNEQF

V: TRBV29-1
J: TRBJ2-3
CDR3: SVERGRDTQY

V: TRBV18
J: TRBJ2-1
CDR3: ASSPPSGGPGGEQF

V: TRBV5-5
J: TRBJ2-2
CDR3: ASNPRVAGVSGELF

V: TRBV4-1
J: TRBJ2-1
CDR3: ASSQVSYNEQF

V: TRBV27
J: TRBJ1-2
CDR3: ASSLVGTYGYT

V: TRBV28
J: TRBJ2-7
CDR3: ASSYPWDPAHEQY

V: TRBV18
J: TRBJ2-7
CDR3: ASSPPGRYGYEQY